The rows below give T cell receptor beta chains drawn from one sample of a study of vaccination effects on CD4 cells after COVID-19. These receptors have no identified antigens. Repertoires were generated with immunoSEQ multiplex PCR, while TCRdb's copy carries only in-frame clones and drops some. The table includes under 55,000 clones, roughly 70% detected once. The sample consisted of CD4+ T cells from PBMCs cultured without peptide, taken after COVID-19 vaccination. The receptors were gathered from a human donor who received a COVID-19 vaccine. Both conserved end residues are part of each CDR3. A D gene is named only where the DNA matches it firmly. The size entry is marked missing in some rows and otherwise reads once, few, many or a size class.

J: TRBJ2-5; V: TRBV5-6; size: .; D: .; CDR3: CASSLLLPKETQYF; DNA: TGTGCCAGCAGCTTGTTACTTCCGAAAGAGACCCAGTACTTC
J: TRBJ1-4; V: TRBV2; size: .; D: TRBD1; CDR3: CASRPTGATNEKLFF; DNA: TGTGCCAGCAGACCAACAGGGGCAACTAATGAAAAACTGTTTTTT
J: TRBJ1-1; V: TRBV19; size: .; D: .; CDR3: CASSTRPGMNTEAFF; DNA: TGTGCCAGTAGTACACGACCGGGGATGAACACTGAAGCTTTCTTT
J: TRBJ2-2; V: TRBV5-6; size: .; D: TRBD2; CDR3: CASSLDPSGNTGELFF; DNA: TGTGCCAGCAGCTTGGATCCTAGCGGGAACACCGGGGAGCTGTTTTTT
J: TRBJ2-2; V: TRBV19; size: few; D: .; CDR3: CASSILPQGNTGELFF; DNA: TGTGCCAGTAGTATATTACCCCAAGGAAACACCGGGGAGCTGTTTTTT
J: TRBJ1-5; V: TRBV4-1; size: .; D: .; CDR3: CASSPNGVGGYNQPQHF; DNA: TGCGCCAGCAGCCCGAACGGGGTGGGCGGGTACAATCAGCCCCAGCATTTT
J: TRBJ2-5; V: TRBV9; size: .; D: TRBD2; CDR3: CASSASGGVQETQYF; DNA: TGTGCCAGCAGCGCTAGCGGGGGAGTCCAAGAGACCCAGTACTTC
J: TRBJ1-1; V: TRBV30; size: .; D: .; CDR3: CAWNGADAEAFF; DNA: TGTGCCTGGAATGGGGCGGACGCTGAAGCTTTCTTT
J: TRBJ2-5; V: TRBV12-2; size: .; D: .; CDR3: CASRLARDRDWETQYF; DNA: TGTGCAAGTCGCTTAGCGCGTGACAGGGATTGGGAGACCCAGTACTTC
J: TRBJ2-3; V: TRBV12-3/TRBV12-4; size: .; D: .; CDR3: CASRISPTDTQYF; DNA: TGTGCCAGTAGGATCTCTCCCACAGATACGCAGTATTTT
J: TRBJ1-4; V: TRBV7-2; size: .; D: .; CDR3: CASSTSQGEKLFF; DNA: TGTGCCAGCAGCACAAGCCAGGGTGAAAAACTGTTTTTT
J: TRBJ1-4; V: TRBV12-3/TRBV12-4; size: few; D: .; CDR3: CASSLGVGEKLFF; DNA: TGTGCCAGCAGTTTAGGGGTAGGGGAAAAACTGTTTTTT
J: TRBJ2-3; V: TRBV19; size: once; D: .; CDR3: CASSIGTAHTDTQYF; DNA: TGTGCCAGTAGTATAGGGACAGCCCACACAGATACGCAGTATTTT
J: TRBJ1-3; V: TRBV10-3; size: .; D: .; CDR3: CAIKGAGTGNTIYF; DNA: TGTGCCATCAAGGGTGCAGGGACTGGAAACACCATATATTTT
J: TRBJ1-4; V: TRBV27; size: once; D: .; CDR3: CASSFRPGLSNEKLFF; DNA: TGTGCCAGCAGTTTTCGCCCAGGGTTGAGTAATGAAAAACTGTTTTTT
J: TRBJ2-6; V: TRBV21-1; size: .; D: .; CDR3: CASSKAGTGVSGANVLTF; DNA: TGTGCCAGCAGCAAAGCCGGGACGGGAGTCTCTGGGGCCAACGTCCTGACTTTC
J: TRBJ2-1; V: TRBV5-1; size: .; D: .; CDR3: CASSLTGIRGNEQFF; DNA: TGCGCCAGCAGCTTGACAGGGATTCGAGGGAATGAGCAGTTCTTC
J: TRBJ1-4; V: TRBV6-6; size: .; D: .; CDR3: CASSVRGFYEKLFF; DNA: TGTGCCAGCAGTGTAAGGGGTTTTTATGAAAAACTGTTTTTT
J: TRBJ2-7; V: TRBV10-1; size: .; D: TRBD1; CDR3: CASSGQGASEQYF; DNA: TGCGCCAGCAGTGGCCAGGGGGCAAGCGAGCAGTACTTC
J: TRBJ2-5; V: TRBV11-1; size: .; D: TRBD1; CDR3: CASSLADRAQETQYF; DNA: TGTGCCAGCAGCTTAGCGGACAGGGCCCAAGAGACCCAGTACTTC
J: TRBJ2-7; V: TRBV29-1; size: few; D: .; CDR3: CSAPQATYEQYF; DNA: TGCAGCGCTCCACAGGCTACCTACGAGCAGTACTTC
J: TRBJ1-3; V: TRBV5-5; size: .; D: TRBD1; CDR3: CASRLTGGSGNTIYF; DNA: TGTGCCAGCAGGCTGACAGGGGGCTCTGGAAACACCATATATTTT
J: TRBJ1-1; V: TRBV30; size: once; D: .; CDR3: CAWRLFGTEAFF; DNA: TGTGCCTGGAGATTGTTTGGCACTGAAGCTTTCTTT
J: TRBJ2-1; V: TRBV11-2; size: .; D: .; CDR3: CASSLGGDEQFF; DNA: TGTGCCAGCAGCTTAGGGGGCGATGAGCAGTTCTTC
J: TRBJ2-7; V: TRBV29-1; size: few; D: TRBD2; CDR3: CSVEGEGTSGIEQYF; DNA: TGCAGCGTTGAAGGGGAAGGGACTAGCGGTATCGAGCAGTACTTC
J: TRBJ2-6; V: TRBV19; size: .; D: .; CDR3: CASSIGTSGANVLTF; DNA: TGTGCCAGTAGTATAGGGACGTCTGGGGCCAACGTCCTGACTTTC
J: TRBJ1-2; V: TRBV3-1/TRBV3-2; size: few; D: TRBD1; CDR3: CASSQGDRGITF; DNA: TGTGCCAGCAGCCAGGGGGACAGGGGCATCACCTTC
J: TRBJ1-2; V: TRBV19; size: few; D: .; CDR3: CASSPKDTRSNYGYTF; DNA: TGTGCCAGTAGTCCAAAGGACACTCGATCAAACTATGGCTACACCTTC
J: TRBJ1-6; V: TRBV28; size: .; D: .; CDR3: CASSPQSSYNSPLHF; DNA: TGTGCCAGCAGCCCACAGAGCTCCTATAATTCACCCCTCCACTTT
J: TRBJ2-2; V: TRBV4-1; size: once; D: TRBD2; CDR3: CASSQGASGSRTGELFF; DNA: TGCGCCAGCAGCCAAGGGGCTAGCGGGAGTCGTACCGGGGAGCTGTTTTTT
J: TRBJ2-5; V: TRBV6-4; size: .; D: TRBD2; CDR3: CAGLAGGETQYF; DNA: TGTGCCGGACTAGCGGGAGGAGAGACCCAGTACTTC
J: TRBJ2-2; V: TRBV7-6; size: .; D: .; CDR3: CASRKEAGELFF; DNA: TGTGCCAGCAGAAAAGAGGCCGGGGAGCTGTTTTTT
J: TRBJ1-1; V: TRBV6-5; size: .; D: TRBD1; CDR3: CASSSDRGTEAFF; DNA: TGTGCCAGCAGCTCTGACAGGGGCACTGAAGCTTTCTTT
J: TRBJ2-5; V: TRBV7-9; size: .; D: .; CDR3: CASSSGRRRETQYF; DNA: TGTGCCAGCAGCTCAGGCAGGCGTCGGGAGACCCAGTACTTC
J: TRBJ2-2; V: TRBV13; size: .; D: .; CDR3: CASSPNPGVNTGELFF; DNA: TGTGCCAGCAGCCCCAATCCCGGGGTAAACACCGGGGAGCTGTTTTTT
J: TRBJ1-3; V: TRBV11-3; size: .; D: .; CDR3: CASSCARVQDTIYF; DNA: TGTGCCAGCAGCTGCGCCAGGGTACAGGACACCATATATTTT
J: TRBJ1-1; V: TRBV6-2/TRBV6-3; size: .; D: .; CDR3: CASSSIVLGAEAFF; DNA: TGTGCCAGCAGTTCCATAGTACTCGGGGCTGAAGCTTTCTTT
J: TRBJ1-1; V: TRBV12-3/TRBV12-4; size: few; D: .; CDR3: CASSLWGTEAFF; DNA: TGTGCCAGCAGTTTATGGGGCACTGAAGCTTTCTTT
J: TRBJ2-7; V: TRBV21-1; size: .; D: .; CDR3: CASSNSAGGCEQYF; DNA: TGTGCCAGCAGCAATAGCGCGGGGGGCTGCGAGCAGTACTTC
J: TRBJ1-5; V: TRBV14; size: .; D: .; CDR3: CASSQDGCGTSNQPQHF; DNA: TGTGCCAGCAGCCAAGATGGGTGTGGGACCTCAAATCAGCCCCAGCATTTT
J: TRBJ2-6; V: TRBV7-9; size: .; D: .; CDR3: CASSHITGWPGANVLTF; DNA: TGTGCCAGCAGCCACATTACGGGGTGGCCTGGGGCCAACGTCCTGACTTTC
J: TRBJ1-1; V: TRBV19; size: .; D: TRBD1; CDR3: CASRDPTGRYAFF; DNA: TGTGCCAGTAGAGACCCGACAGGGCGGTATGCTTTCTTT
J: TRBJ2-7; V: TRBV13; size: .; D: TRBD2; CDR3: CASSLGLGLAGAALSYEQYF; DNA: TGTGCCAGCAGCTTAGGCCTAGGACTAGCGGGAGCGGCCCTCTCCTACGAGCAGTACTTC
J: TRBJ2-7; V: TRBV5-5; size: few; D: TRBD1; CDR3: CASNLIDRDSYEQYF; DNA: TGTGCCAGCAACCTGATCGACAGGGACTCCTACGAGCAGTACTTC
J: TRBJ2-2; V: TRBV3-1/TRBV3-2; size: .; D: .; CDR3: CASSTGTPNTGELFF; DNA: TGTGCCAGCAGCACAGGGACACCGAACACCGGGGAGCTGTTTTTT
J: TRBJ1-3; V: TRBV5-4; size: .; D: .; CDR3: CASSPNRVGGNTIYF; DNA: TGTGCCAGCAGCCCAAACAGGGTAGGAGGAAACACCATATATTTT
J: TRBJ2-3; V: TRBV27; size: .; D: .; CDR3: CASASVAGRSTDTQYF; DNA: TGTGCCAGCGCTTCCGTGGCAGGGAGGAGCACAGATACGCAGTATTTT
J: TRBJ1-1; V: TRBV7-6; size: few; D: TRBD1; CDR3: CASSPRTGRTAEAFF; DNA: TGTGCCAGCAGCCCGCGGACAGGGAGGACGGCTGAAGCTTTCTTT
J: TRBJ1-2; V: TRBV5-8; size: .; D: .; CDR3: CASSLDRGPYGYTF; DNA: TGTGCCAGCAGCTTGGATAGAGGGCCCTATGGCTACACCTTC
J: TRBJ2-5; V: TRBV2; size: .; D: TRBD1; CDR3: CASSADRGTETQYF; DNA: TGTGCCAGCAGTGCGGACAGGGGGACGGAGACCCAGTACTTC
J: TRBJ2-7; V: TRBV19; size: .; D: TRBD1; CDR3: CASSIGGGQGHYEQYF; DNA: TGTGCCAGTAGTATCGGTGGGGGACAGGGCCACTACGAGCAGTACTTC
J: TRBJ2-2; V: TRBV27; size: .; D: TRBD2; CDR3: CASSPDRGLAGVPTGELFF; DNA: TGTGCCAGCAGCCCCGACAGGGGACTAGCGGGAGTACCGACCGGGGAGCTGTTTTTT
J: TRBJ1-1; V: TRBV10-2; size: .; D: .; CDR3: CASSDPGGVGGTEAFF; DNA: TGCGCCAGCAGTGATCCCGGGGGCGTAGGGGGAACTGAAGCTTTCTTT
J: TRBJ1-2; V: TRBV30; size: .; D: TRBD1; CDR3: CAWSAGTDYGYTF; DNA: TGTGCCTGGAGTGCCGGGACAGACTATGGCTACACCTTC